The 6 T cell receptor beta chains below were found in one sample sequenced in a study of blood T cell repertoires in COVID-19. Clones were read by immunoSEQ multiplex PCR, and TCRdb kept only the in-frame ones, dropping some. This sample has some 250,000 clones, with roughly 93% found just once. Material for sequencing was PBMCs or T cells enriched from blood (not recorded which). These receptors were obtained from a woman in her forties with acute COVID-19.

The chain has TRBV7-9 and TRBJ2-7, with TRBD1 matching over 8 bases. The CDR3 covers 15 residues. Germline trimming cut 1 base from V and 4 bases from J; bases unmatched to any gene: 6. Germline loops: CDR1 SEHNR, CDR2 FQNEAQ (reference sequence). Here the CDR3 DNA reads TGTGCCAGCAGCTTAGGGCAGGGGGCAATTTACGAGCAGTACTTC. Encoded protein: CASSLGQGAIYEQYF.

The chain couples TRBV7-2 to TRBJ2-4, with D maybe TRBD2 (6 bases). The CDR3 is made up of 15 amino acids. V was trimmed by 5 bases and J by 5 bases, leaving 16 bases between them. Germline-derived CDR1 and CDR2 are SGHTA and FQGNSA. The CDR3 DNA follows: TGTGCCAGCAGCCCTGGGGGGTCTGGGGAAAACATTCAGTACTTC. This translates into CASSPGGSGENIQYF.

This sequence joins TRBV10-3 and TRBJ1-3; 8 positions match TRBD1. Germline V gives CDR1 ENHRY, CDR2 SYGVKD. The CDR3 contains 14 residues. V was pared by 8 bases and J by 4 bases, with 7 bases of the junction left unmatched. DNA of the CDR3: TGTGCCATCCGTCAGGGGGCGGGAGGAAACACCATATATTTT. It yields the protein CAIRQGAGGNTIYF.

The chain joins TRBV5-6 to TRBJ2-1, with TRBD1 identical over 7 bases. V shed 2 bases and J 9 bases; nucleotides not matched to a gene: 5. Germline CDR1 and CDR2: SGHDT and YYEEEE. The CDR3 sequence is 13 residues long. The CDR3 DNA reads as TGTGCCAGCAGCTTCGACAGGGCCCCTGAGCAGTTCTTC. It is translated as CASSFDRAPEQFF. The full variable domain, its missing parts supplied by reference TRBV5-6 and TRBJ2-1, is DAGVTQSPTHLIKTRGQQVTLRCSPKSGHDTVSWYQQALGQGPQFIFQYYEEEERQRGNFPDRFSGHQFPNYSSELNVNALLLGDSALYLCASSFDRAPEQFFGPGTRLTVL.

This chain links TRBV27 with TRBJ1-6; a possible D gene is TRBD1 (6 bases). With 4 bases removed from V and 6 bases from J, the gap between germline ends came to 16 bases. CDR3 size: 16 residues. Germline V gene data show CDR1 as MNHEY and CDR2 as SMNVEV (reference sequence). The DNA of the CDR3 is TGTGCCAGCAGTTCGACAGGCCGGTGGGGTAATTCACCCCTCCACTTT. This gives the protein CASSSTGRWGNSPLHF.

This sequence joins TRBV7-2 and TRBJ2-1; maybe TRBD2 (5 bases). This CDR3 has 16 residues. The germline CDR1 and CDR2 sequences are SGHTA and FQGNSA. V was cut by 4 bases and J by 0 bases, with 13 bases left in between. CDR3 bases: TGTGCCAGCAGCTCCCTGGGCGCGGGCTCCTACAATGAGCAGTTCTTC. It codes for CASSSLGAGSYNEQFF.